These T cell receptor beta chains were read from a single sample in a study of T cell therapy after organ transplantation. Generated by immunoSEQ multiplex PCR, the TCRdb table keeps only in-frame clones and is missing some. This table holds 15,000 to 20,000 clones, around 80% found once. These TCRs are of unknown antigen specificity. Sequencing was performed on CD8+ T cells from blood, taken after autologous CMV-specific T cell therapy. Every receptor here comes from a human patient who had received a solid organ transplant and had CMV disease. Some T cells may be provided by the graft donor. The CDR3 runs from the conserved cysteine through the conserved F or W. Each record gives: J gene, V gene, clone size, D gene, CDR3 protein, CDR3 DNA. D genes are given only for firm matches. Clone size appears in some rows only: once, few, many, or a class for an expanded clone.

J: TRBJ2-5
V: TRBV7-9
size: -
D: -
CDR3: CASRQGRNQETQYF
DNA: TGTGCCAGCAGACAAGGACGTAATCAAGAGACCCAGTACTTC

J: TRBJ1-2
V: TRBV4-3
size: -
D: TRBD1
CDR3: CASSQGTGPNYGYTF
DNA: TGCGCCAGCAGCCAGGGGACAGGGCCTAACTATGGCTACACCTTC

J: TRBJ1-1
V: TRBV7-6
size: -
D: -
CDR3: CASSLGQMNTEAFF
DNA: TGTGCCAGCAGCTTAGGGCAGATGAACACTGAAGCTTTCTTT

J: TRBJ2-1
V: TRBV18
size: -
D: -
CDR3: CASSPRLGQSSYNEQFF
DNA: TGTGCCAGCTCACCAAGGCTCGGACAGAGCTCCTACAATGAGCAGTTCTTC

J: TRBJ2-5
V: TRBV9
size: few
D: -
CDR3: CASSVAGFSRGETQYF
DNA: TGTGCCAGCAGCGTAGCCGGTTTCAGCCGGGGGGAGACCCAGTACTTC

J: TRBJ1-2
V: TRBV30
size: -
D: TRBD1
CDR3: CAWSEPGQGPASYGYTF
DNA: TGTGCCTGGAGTGAACCGGGACAGGGGCCCGCCTCCTATGGCTACACCTTC

J: TRBJ1-1
V: TRBV4-1
size: few
D: -
CDR3: CASSPRTGSTEAFF
DNA: TGCGCCAGCAGCCCCCGAACAGGGTCCACTGAAGCTTTCTTT

J: TRBJ2-7
V: TRBV10-3
size: once
D: TRBD2
CDR3: CAISEYQLAGRVEQYF
DNA: TGTGCCATCAGTGAGTATCAGCTAGCGGGACGCGTCGAGCAGTACTTC

J: TRBJ2-7
V: TRBV11-2
size: -
D: -
CDR3: CASSLAPGVSYEQYF
DNA: TGTGCCAGCAGCTTGGCTCCTGGAGTCTCCTACGAGCAGTACTTC

J: TRBJ2-1
V: TRBV14
size: medium-sized
D: TRBD1
CDR3: CASSQDPGQGDNEQFF
DNA: TGTGCCAGCAGCCAAGATCCGGGACAGGGAGACAATGAGCAGTTCTTC

J: TRBJ2-7
V: TRBV9
size: -
D: -
CDR3: CASSEGSGRAYEQYF
DNA: TGTGCCAGCAGCGAGGGGTCGGGCAGAGCTTACGAGCAGTACTTC

J: TRBJ2-1
V: TRBV27
size: -
D: -
CDR3: CASTSVKRLGVNEQFF
DNA: TGTGCCAGCACAAGCGTAAAACGGCTGGGTGTGAATGAGCAGTTCTTC

J: TRBJ2-7
V: TRBV5-6
size: -
D: -
CDR3: CASSLEGGLTLTYEQYF
DNA: TGTGCCAGCAGCTTGGAGGGAGGCCTGACGTTAACCTACGAGCAGTACTTC

J: TRBJ1-5
V: TRBV4-1
size: few
D: -
CDR3: CASSLSTHTNQPQHF
DNA: TGCGCCAGCAGCCTTTCAACACACACTAATCAGCCCCAGCATTTT

J: TRBJ2-3
V: TRBV5-1
size: -
D: TRBD2
CDR3: CASSFFGHGGNTDTQYF
DNA: TGCGCCAGCAGCTTTTTCGGGCACGGGGGGAACACAGATACGCAGTATTTT

J: TRBJ1-2
V: TRBV5-5
size: -
D: TRBD1
CDR3: CASSLDPARTGVNYGYTF
DNA: TGTGCCAGCAGCTTGGACCCGGCCCGGACAGGGGTTAACTATGGCTACACCTTC

J: TRBJ1-2
V: TRBV4-3
size: once
D: TRBD1
CDR3: CASTPQSGQGAYGYTF
DNA: TGCGCCAGCACCCCTCAATCGGGACAGGGGGCCTATGGCTACACCTTC

J: TRBJ2-1
V: TRBV11-3
size: -
D: -
CDR3: CASSPSGDYNEQFF
DNA: TGTGCCAGCAGCCCGAGCGGCGATTACAATGAGCAGTTCTTC

J: TRBJ1-1
V: TRBV30
size: few
D: -
CDR3: CAWSMNTEAFF
DNA: TGTGCCTGGTCGATGAACACTGAAGCTTTCTTT

J: TRBJ2-6
V: TRBV4-3
size: -
D: -
CDR3: CASSQDASGANVLTF
DNA: TGCGCCAGCAGCCAAGATGCTTCTGGGGCCAACGTCCTGACTTTC

J: TRBJ2-7
V: TRBV13
size: few
D: TRBD1
CDR3: CASSRDTGAYEQYF
DNA: TGTGCCAGCAGCCGAGACACAGGGGCCTACGAGCAGTACTTC

J: TRBJ2-2
V: TRBV6-5
size: -
D: -
CDR3: CASSYSAGNTGELFF
DNA: TGTGCCAGCAGTTACTCGGCCGGGAACACCGGGGAGCTGTTTTTT

J: TRBJ1-1
V: TRBV7-9
size: -
D: -
CDR3: CASSLTESGLSTEAFF
DNA: TGTGCCAGCAGCTTAACTGAGTCAGGACTGAGCACTGAAGCTTTCTTT

J: TRBJ1-5
V: TRBV27
size: few
D: -
CDR3: CASTTNNQPQHF
DNA: TGTGCCAGCACCACTAACAATCAGCCCCAGCATTTT

J: TRBJ2-1
V: TRBV4-2
size: few
D: TRBD2
CDR3: CASSRDLAGEGNEQFF
DNA: TGTGCCAGCAGTCGAGACCTAGCGGGAGAGGGCAATGAGCAGTTCTTC

J: TRBJ1-1
V: TRBV19
size: few
D: -
CDR3: CASTSLQGINTEAFF
DNA: TGTGCCAGTACCTCACTACAGGGAATCAACACTGAAGCTTTCTTT

J: TRBJ1-2
V: TRBV4-1
size: -
D: -
CDR3: CASSHIENYGYTF
DNA: TGCGCCAGCAGCCATATCGAAAACTATGGCTACACCTTC

J: TRBJ2-1
V: TRBV7-2
size: -
D: -
CDR3: CASSLRGNGPRNEQFF
DNA: TGTGCCAGCAGCTTACGAGGGAATGGTCCTAGGAATGAGCAGTTCTTC

J: TRBJ1-5
V: TRBV19
size: -
D: -
CDR3: CASSKGEHSNQPQHF
DNA: TGTGCCAGTAGTAAGGGTGAACATAGCAATCAGCCCCAGCATTTT

J: TRBJ1-4
V: TRBV2
size: -
D: -
CDR3: CASIDPTSAGFREKLFF
DNA: TGTGCCAGCATCGATCCTACCAGTGCAGGGTTTAGAGAAAAACTGTTTTTT

J: TRBJ1-1
V: TRBV19
size: -
D: -
CDR3: CASSLGRPGTTEAFF
DNA: TGTGCCAGTAGTCTAGGACGCCCAGGGACCACTGAAGCTTTCTTT

J: TRBJ2-7
V: TRBV13
size: -
D: -
CDR3: CASSQDRGAYEQYF
DNA: TGTGCCAGCAGCCAAGACCGTGGAGCCTACGAGCAGTACTTC

J: TRBJ1-5
V: TRBV27
size: once
D: -
CDR3: CASRVDSSQPQHF
DNA: TGTGCCAGCAGGGTGGATTCGAGTCAGCCCCAGCATTTT

J: TRBJ2-7
V: TRBV6-5
size: -
D: -
CDR3: CASSLTGTYEQYF
DNA: TGTGCCAGCAGTTTAACAGGGACCTACGAGCAGTACTTC

J: TRBJ1-1
V: TRBV27
size: -
D: TRBD1
CDR3: CASSLSTGEIYTEAFF
DNA: TGTGCCAGCAGTTTATCTACAGGGGAGATTTACACTGAAGCTTTCTTT

J: TRBJ2-1
V: TRBV19
size: -
D: -
CDR3: CASSIVLGEQFF
DNA: TGTGCCAGTAGTATAGTCCTAGGTGAGCAGTTCTTC

J: TRBJ2-7
V: TRBV5-6
size: -
D: -
CDR3: CASSQHDNLYEQYF
DNA: TGTGCCAGCAGTCAACACGACAATCTCTACGAGCAGTACTTC

J: TRBJ2-1
V: TRBV6-4
size: -
D: TRBD2
CDR3: CASSDRAGGNNEQFF
DNA: TGTGCCAGCAGTGACCGAGCGGGAGGAAACAATGAGCAGTTCTTC

J: TRBJ1-2
V: TRBV6-6
size: -
D: -
CDR3: CASSYDAAQRGVGYTF
DNA: TGTGCCAGCAGTTACGATGCGGCGCAGCGTGGTGTTGGCTACACCTTC

J: TRBJ1-4
V: TRBV5-1
size: few
D: -
CDR3: CASSPTGPRSKKLFF
DNA: TGCGCCAGCAGCCCAACCGGGCCGAGGAGTAAAAAACTGTTTTTT

J: TRBJ1-2
V: TRBV15
size: few
D: -
CDR3: CATSRGWGLGYGYTF
DNA: TGTGCCACCAGCAGAGGATGGGGACTGGGCTATGGCTACACCTTC

J: TRBJ1-1
V: TRBV7-8
size: -
D: TRBD1
CDR3: CASSRDRGTEAFF
DNA: TGTGCCAGCAGCCGCGACAGGGGCACTGAAGCTTTCTTT

J: TRBJ2-3
V: TRBV7-9
size: -
D: TRBD2
CDR3: CASSLGLAGVADTQYF
DNA: TGTGCCAGCAGCTTAGGGCTAGCGGGAGTCGCAGATACGCAGTATTTT

J: TRBJ2-6
V: TRBV4-3
size: -
D: TRBD2
CDR3: CASSQGAGEANVLTF
DNA: TGCGCCAGCAGCCAAGGAGCGGGGGAGGCCAACGTCCTGACTTTC

J: TRBJ1-3
V: TRBV12-5
size: once
D: TRBD1
CDR3: CASGFLDRGCLVDGNTIYF
DNA: TGTGCTAGTGGTTTCCTCGACAGGGGATGTTTGGTTGACGGAAACACCATATATTTT

J: TRBJ1-1
V: TRBV14
size: few
D: -
CDR3: CASSQVAPGTEAFF
DNA: TGTGCCAGCAGCCAAGTCGCCCCAGGGACTGAAGCTTTCTTT

J: TRBJ2-2
V: TRBV27
size: -
D: -
CDR3: CASSLSGARWYTGELFF
DNA: TGTGCCAGCAGTTTATCCGGGGCCAGGTGGTACACCGGGGAGCTGTTTTTT

J: TRBJ2-7
V: TRBV5-6
size: -
D: TRBD1
CDR3: CASSFLLQGPPYEQYF
DNA: TGTGCCAGCAGCTTCCTACTACAGGGGCCCCCCTACGAGCAGTACTTC

J: TRBJ2-7
V: TRBV7-9
size: -
D: TRBD1
CDR3: CASSLGFGDSSYEQYF
DNA: TGTGCCAGCAGCTTAGGTTTCGGGGACAGCTCCTACGAGCAGTACTTC

J: TRBJ1-1
V: TRBV7-8
size: -
D: TRBD1
CDR3: CASSLSWAGGGRYPNTEAFF
DNA: TGTGCCAGCAGCTTAAGCTGGGCAGGGGGAGGCAGGTATCCAAACACTGAAGCTTTCTTT